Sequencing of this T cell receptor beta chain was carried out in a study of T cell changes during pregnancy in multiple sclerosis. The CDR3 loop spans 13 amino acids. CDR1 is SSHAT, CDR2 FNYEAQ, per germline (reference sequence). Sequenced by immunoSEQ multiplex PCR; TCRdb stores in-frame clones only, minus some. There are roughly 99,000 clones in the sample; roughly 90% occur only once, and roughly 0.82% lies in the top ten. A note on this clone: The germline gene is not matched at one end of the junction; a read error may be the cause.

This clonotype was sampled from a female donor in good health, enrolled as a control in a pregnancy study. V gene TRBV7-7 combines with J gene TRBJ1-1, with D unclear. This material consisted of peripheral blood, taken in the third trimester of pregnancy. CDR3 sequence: CASSFGEDTEAFF. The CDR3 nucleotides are TGTGCTAGCAGCTTTGGAGAGGACACTGAAGCTTTCTTT.